This passage covers 7 T cell receptor beta chains from one sample sequenced in a study of cytomegalovirus exposure and HLA in healthy donors. PCR employed 60 Vbeta and 13 Jbeta primers. Clones were sequenced by immunoSEQ multiplex PCR, and TCRdb holds only the in-frame ones, with some missing. The sample gives about 140,000 clones, approximately 70% of which show up once; about 1.5% is in the top ten. Source material: PBMCs. These receptors were taken from a woman in her thirties in good health and CMV-seronegative.

The chain links TRBV2 to TRBJ1-3, with TRBD1 matching 7 bases. Germline V CDR1 and CDR2: SNHLY, FYNNEI. The CDR3 runs 16 residues. V gave up 5 bases and J gave up 4 bases; unmatched junction bases: 11. The CDR3 DNA reads as TGTGCCAGCAGTTCTCCGACAGGGCGTGGAGGAAACACCATATATTTT. Protein product: CASSSPTGRGGNTIYF.

The chain is built from TRBV10-1 and TRBJ2-7; 9 nucleotides align to TRBD2. The V gene's germline CDR1 is WNHNN and CDR2 SYGVQD (reference sequence). Losses at the gene ends were 7 bases for V and 1 base for J; bases not matched to a gene: 17. This CDR3 comprises 18 residues. CDR3 in amino acids: CASTRSGGPELRSYEQYV. Written as DNA, the CDR3 is TGCGCCAGCACCCGTAGCGGGGGTCCCGAATTACGTTCCTACGAGCAGTACGTC.

The chain is built from TRBV6-6 and TRBJ2-2, with TRBD2 matching 8 bases. Germline V gene lookup returns CDR1 MNHNY and CDR2 SVGAGI (reference sequence). The CDR3 spans 15 residues. V lost 2 bases, J lost 5 bases, and 4 bases stayed unmatched. CDR3 loop: CASSYQAGATGELFF. The CDR3 nucleotides read TGTGCCAGCAGTTACCAAGCGGGGGCTACCGGGGAGCTGTTTTTT.

The chain links TRBV5-5 to TRBJ2-1; 9 bases line up with TRBD1. V shed 4 bases, J shed 7 bases, and the junction held 12 bases outside the gene matches. There are 16 residues in the CDR3. Per germline, CDR1 SGHKS and CDR2 YYEKEE (reference sequence). The chain's CDR3 is CASSPGTGTGYNEQFF. The CDR3 nucleotides read TGTGCCAGCAGCCCTGGGACCGGGACAGGGTATAATGAGCAGTTCTTC.

The gene calls are TRBV5-1 and TRBJ1-1; no clear D gene. CDR1 and CDR2 from the germline V gene are SGHRS and YFSETQ. The CDR3 length is 14 residues. V lost 2 bases to trimming and J lost 4 bases, with 12 bases between them. CDR3 protein: CASSLLGLGTEAFF. The CDR3, as DNA: TGCGCCAGCAGCTTATTGGGCCTCGGCACTGAAGCTTTCTTT.

The V call is TRBV6-5, the J call TRBJ1-1; D gene uncertain. Germline CDR1 reads MNHEY; CDR2 reads SVGAGI. This CDR3 is 16 amino acids long. Trimming removed 0 bases at V and 1 base at J, with 12 bases between. CDR3 sequence (DNA): TGTGCCAGCAGTTACTCGAGTAGCGCGGGGAACACTGAAGCTTTCTTT. It encodes CASSYSSSAGNTEAFF.

The chain couples TRBV7-2 to TRBJ2-2; TRBD2 aligns across 7 bases. V shed 5 bases, J shed 5 bases, and the junction held 14 bases outside the gene matches. Germline-derived CDR1 and CDR2 are SGHTA and FQGNSA. The length of the CDR3 is 17 residues. The CDR3 spells CASSPRLATHPTGELFF. In DNA form, the CDR3 reads TGTGCCAGCAGCCCCAGACTAGCTACCCACCCAACCGGGGAGCTGTTTTTT.